This entry concerns a single T cell receptor (beta chain). These data belong to a study of technical replicates of blood from several donors. Data came from immunoSEQ multiplex PCR; TCRdb stores just in-frame clones and leaves some out. The sample consists of about 68,000 clones, about 97% of them appearing once. This CDR3 spans 14 amino acids. Germline V gives CDR1 MNHEY, CDR2 SVGAGI. V gave up 0 bases and J gave up 5 bases; unmatched junction bases: 2. The V call is TRBV6-5, the J call TRBJ1-1; 8 nucleotides align to TRBD1. The clonotype was recovered from a human donor in good health. Material: T cells isolated from PBMCs. This CDR3 is CASSYSDRGTEAFF. The CDR3 DNA sequence: TGTGCCAGCAGTTACTCCGACAGGGGTACTGAAGCTTTCTTT.